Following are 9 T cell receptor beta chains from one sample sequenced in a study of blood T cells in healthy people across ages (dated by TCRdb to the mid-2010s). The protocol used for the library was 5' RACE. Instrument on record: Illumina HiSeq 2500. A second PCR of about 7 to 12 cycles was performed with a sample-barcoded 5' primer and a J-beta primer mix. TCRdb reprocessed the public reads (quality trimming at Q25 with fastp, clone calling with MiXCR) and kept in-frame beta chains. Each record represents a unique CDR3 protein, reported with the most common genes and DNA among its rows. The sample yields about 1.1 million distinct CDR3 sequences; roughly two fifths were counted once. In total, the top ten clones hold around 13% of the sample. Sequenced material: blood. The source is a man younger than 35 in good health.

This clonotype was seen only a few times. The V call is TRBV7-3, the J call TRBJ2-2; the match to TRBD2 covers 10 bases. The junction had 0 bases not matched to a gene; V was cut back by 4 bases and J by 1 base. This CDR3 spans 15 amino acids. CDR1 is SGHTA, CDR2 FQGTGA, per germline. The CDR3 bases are TGTGCCAGCAGCTCTAGCGGGGGGAACACCGGGGAGCTGTTTTTT. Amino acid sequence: CASSSSGGNTGELFF.

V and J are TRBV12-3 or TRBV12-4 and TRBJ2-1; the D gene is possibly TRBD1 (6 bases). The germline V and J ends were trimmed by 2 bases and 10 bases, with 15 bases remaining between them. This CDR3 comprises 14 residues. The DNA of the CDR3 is TGTGCCAGCAGTTTATGGGGCTACGGACAGGAGCAGTTCTTC. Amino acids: CASSLWGYGQEQFF.

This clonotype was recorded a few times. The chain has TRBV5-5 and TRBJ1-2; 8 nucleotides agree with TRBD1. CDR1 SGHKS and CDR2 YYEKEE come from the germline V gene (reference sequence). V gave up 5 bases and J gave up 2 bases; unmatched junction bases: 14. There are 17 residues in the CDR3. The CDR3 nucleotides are TGTGCCAGCAGTTCACACCCGGGACAGGTTTCCAACTATGGCTACACCTTC. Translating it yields CASSSHPGQVSNYGYTF.

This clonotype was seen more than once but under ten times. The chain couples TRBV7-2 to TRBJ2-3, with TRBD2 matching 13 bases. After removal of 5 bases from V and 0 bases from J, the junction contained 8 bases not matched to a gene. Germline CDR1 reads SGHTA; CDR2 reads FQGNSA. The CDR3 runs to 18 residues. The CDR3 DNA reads TGTGCCAGCAGCCCCCGGACTAGCGGGGGCCTGAGCACAGATACGCAGTATTTT. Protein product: CASSPRTSGGLSTDTQYF.

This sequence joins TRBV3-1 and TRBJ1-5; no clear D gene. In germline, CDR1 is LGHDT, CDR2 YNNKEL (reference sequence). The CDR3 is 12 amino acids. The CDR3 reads CAAGGDNQPQHF. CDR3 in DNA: TGTGCAGCGGGAGGAGACAATCAGCCCCAGCATTTT. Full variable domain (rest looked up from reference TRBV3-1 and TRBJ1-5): DTAVSQTPKYLVTQMGNDKSIKCEQNLGHDTMYWYKQDSKKFLKIMFSYNNKELIINETVPNRFSPKSPDKAHLNLHINSLELGDSAVYFCAAGGDNQPQHFGDGTRLSIL.

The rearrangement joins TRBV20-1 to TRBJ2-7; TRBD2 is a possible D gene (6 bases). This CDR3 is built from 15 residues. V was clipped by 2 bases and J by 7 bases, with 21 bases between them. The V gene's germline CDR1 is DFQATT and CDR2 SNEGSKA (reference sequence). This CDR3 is CSARYAGSSYNEQYF. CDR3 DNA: TGCAGTGCTAGATATGCGGGATCCTCCTATAATGAGCAGTACTTC.

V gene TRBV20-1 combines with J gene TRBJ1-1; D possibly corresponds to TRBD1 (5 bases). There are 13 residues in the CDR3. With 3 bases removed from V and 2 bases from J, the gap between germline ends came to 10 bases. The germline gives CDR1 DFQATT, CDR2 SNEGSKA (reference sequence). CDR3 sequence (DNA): TGCAGTGCTAGTCCTGGGGACAACACTGAAGCTTTCTTT. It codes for CSASPGDNTEAFF.

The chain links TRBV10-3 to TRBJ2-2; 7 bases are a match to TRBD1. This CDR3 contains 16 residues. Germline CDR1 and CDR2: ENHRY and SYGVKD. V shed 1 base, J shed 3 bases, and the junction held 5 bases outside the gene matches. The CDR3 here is CAISELGQTDTGELFF. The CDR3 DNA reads TGTGCCATCAGTGAGTTGGGACAGACCGACACCGGGGAGCTGTTTTTT.

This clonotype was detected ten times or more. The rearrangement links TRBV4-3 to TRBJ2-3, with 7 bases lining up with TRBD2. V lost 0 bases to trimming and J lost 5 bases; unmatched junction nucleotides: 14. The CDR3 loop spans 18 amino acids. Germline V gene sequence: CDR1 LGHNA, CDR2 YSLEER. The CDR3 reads CASSQDLMGVREGDTQYF. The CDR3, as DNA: TGCGCCAGCAGCCAAGATTTGATGGGCGTCAGGGAGGGAGATACGCAGTATTTT.